These 17 T cell receptor beta chains were sequenced from one sample in a study of blood T cell repertoires in COVID-19. TCRdb keeps only in-frame clones here, not all; method: immunoSEQ multiplex PCR. Among fewer than 300,000 clones listed, 70% to 85% were seen once. Sample: peripheral blood. All receptors come from a human donor with COVID-19, enrolled during active disease. The donor label of this sample is uncertain.

Regarding this clone: An end of the junction does not agree with germline; a read error may underlie this. The chain links TRBV7-7 to TRBJ2-5; 7 positions match TRBD1. The CDR3 spans 17 residues. Germline V CDR1 and CDR2: SSHAT, FNYEAQ (reference sequence). For the CDR3, the DNA is TGTGCTAGCAGCCCCCTCCCGGGACAGAGGACCCAAGAGACCCAGTACTTC. It specifies CASSPLPGQRTQETQYF.

Only one count was recorded for this clone. The J gene is TRBJ2-1, the V gene TRBV7-2; 13 nucleotides match TRBD2. J gave up 2 bases and V 2 bases, and 3 bases lay outside the gene matches. The germline V gene has CDR1 SGHTA and CDR2 FQGNSA. CDR3 size: 17 residues. The CDR3 DNA is TGTGCCAGCAGCTTATGGGGACTAGCGGGGCCCTACAATGAGCAGTTCTTC. As protein: CASSLWGLAGPYNEQFF.

In its sample, this clone was seen once. The V and J genes are TRBV7-2 and TRBJ2-7, with 8 bases fitting TRBD2. With V trimmed by 3 bases and J by 2 bases, 9 bases remained unmatched. The CDR3 consists of 16 residues. The germline CDR1 and CDR2 sequences are SGHTA and FQGNSA. CDR3 sequence reads: CASSFLNIAGTYEQYF. CDR3 nucleotides: TGTGCCAGCAGCTTTTTAAATATAGCGGGGACCTACGAGCAGTACTTC.

The V gene is TRBV7-2, the J gene TRBJ1-5; D is ambiguous. The V gene's germline CDR1 is SGHTA and CDR2 FQGNSA. This CDR3 contains 14 residues. The V end was cut by 5 bases, the J end by 0 bases, with 8 bases between. The CDR3 is CASSIAHSNQPQHF. Written as DNA, the CDR3 is TGTGCCAGCAGCATTGCACATAGCAATCAGCCCCAGCATTTT.

The count of this clone is one. V usage is TRBV28 and J usage is TRBJ1-5; TRBD1 might be the D (5 bases). This CDR3 has 13 residues. V was clipped by 3 bases and J by 7 bases, with 10 bases between them. Per germline, CDR1 MDHEN and CDR2 SYDVKM. The CDR3 DNA sequence: TGTGCCAGCAGTTTCGGGGGGACCCAGCCCCAGCATTTT. Protein sequence: CASSFGGTQPQHF.

The chain is built from TRBV6-5 and TRBJ2-7; D unresolved. The CDR3 sequence is 13 residues long. CDR1 and CDR2 (germline): MNHEY, SVGAGI. V lost 4 bases and J lost 2, with 9 bases in between. In nucleotides, the CDR3 is TGTGCCAGCAGTTCACTAAAGACCTACGAGCAGTACTTC. It encodes CASSSLKTYEQYF.

V gene TRBV3-1 (or the pseudogene TRBV3-2) combines with J gene TRBJ2-6; no firm D call. The CDR3 totals 15 residues. V was cut by 1 base and J by 2 bases, with 6 bases left in between. Per the germline V gene, CDR1 is LGHDT and CDR2 is YNNKEL (reference sequence). CDR3 in DNA: TGTGCCAGCAGCCAAGTCTTAGCTGGGGCCAACGTCCTGACTTTC. As protein: CASSQVLAGANVLTF.

The V gene is TRBV6-5, the J gene TRBJ1-5; D unclear. The germline V and J ends were trimmed by 6 bases and 4 bases, with 10 bases remaining between them. The CDR3 totals 13 residues. CDR1 is MNHEY and CDR2 is SVGAGI in the germline V gene. This chain's CDR3 is CASSAGLNQPQHF. Written as DNA, the CDR3 is TGTGCCAGCAGCGCGGGGTTAAATCAGCCCCAGCATTTT.

This sequence joins TRBV12-3 or TRBV12-4 and TRBJ1-5; D possibly corresponds to TRBD1 (6 bases). This CDR3 comprises 13 residues. V dropped 3 bases and J dropped 6 bases, with 9 bases sitting between them. The CDR3 loop reads CASSLGHGQPQHF. CDR3 nucleotides: TGTGCCAGCAGTTTGGGACATGGTCAGCCCCAGCATTTT.

The chain is built from TRBV2 and TRBJ2-7, with TRBD2 matching over 8 bases. CDR3 length: 15 amino acids. The germline V gene has CDR1 SNHLY and CDR2 FYNNEI. V dropped 3 bases and J dropped 2; count of bases not matched to a gene: 6. The DNA of the CDR3 is TGTGCCAGCAGTGAGTCACTAGCGGTGCCCTACGAGCAGTACTTC. This encodes CASSESLAVPYEQYF.

The table lists this clone with a count of one. Here the CDR3 reads CASSVGDRRDTEAFF. The DNA for the CDR3 is TGTGCCAGCAGCGTAGGAGACCGGAGGGACACTGAAGCTTTCTTT. The V call is TRBV9, the J call TRBJ1-1, with D unresolved. Trimming shortened V by 0 bases and J by 3 bases, and 12 bases separated the two germline ends. The CDR3 totals 15 residues. From germline, CDR1 is SGDLS and CDR2 YYNGEE.

In DNA form, the CDR3 reads TGTGCCAGCAGTTTGATGCCAGAACCTCCCTACAATGAGCAGTTCTTC. As protein: CASSLMPEPPYNEQFF. The chain links TRBV27 to TRBJ2-1; D ambiguous. The CDR3 sequence is 16 residues long. V lost 3 bases to trimming and J lost 2 bases, with 14 bases between them. CDR1 and CDR2 (germline): MNHEY, SMNVEV (reference sequence).

This clone was counted only a few times. The chain combines TRBV2 with TRBJ2-5; D perhaps matches TRBD2 (6 bases). V lost 9 bases and J 4 bases, leaving 18 bases between the germline ends. Germline V gene data show CDR1 as SNHLY and CDR2 as FYNNEI. This CDR3 has 14 residues. CDR3 DNA sequence: TGTGCCAGTACCGTTCGGGGAGGTAGAGAGACCCAGTACTTC. It yields the protein CASTVRGGRETQYF.

The chain carries TRBV28 and TRBJ2-2; 11 bases are shared with TRBD1. CDR1 and CDR2 (germline): MDHEN, SYDVKM. J was trimmed by 1 base and V by 10 bases; bases with no gene match: 11. The CDR3 runs 17 residues. The chain's CDR3 is CATRDRGFRVNTGELFF. The CDR3 DNA reads as TGTGCCACCCGGGACAGGGGGTTCCGAGTGAACACCGGGGAGCTGTTTTTT. The variable domain in full, with the rest retrieved from reference TRBV28 and TRBJ2-2, is DVKVTQSSRYLVKRTGEKVFLECVQDMDHENMFWYRQDPGLGLRLIYFSYDVKMKEKGDIPEGYSVSREKKERFSLILESASTNQTSMYLCATRDRGFRVNTGELFFGEGSRLTVL.

The rearrangement joins TRBV6-6 to TRBJ2-7; a weak D match, TRBD2 (6 bases). The CDR3 loop spans 15 amino acids. V lost 0 bases and J 3 bases, leaving 12 bases between the germline ends. CDR1 is MNHNY and CDR2 is SVGAGI in the germline V gene (reference sequence). CDR3 sequence reads: CASSYSFPSDYEQYF. The CDR3, as DNA: TGTGCCAGCAGTTACTCTTTCCCTAGCGACTACGAGCAGTACTTC.

This sequence joins TRBV18 and TRBJ2-7; D is possibly TRBD2 (5 bases). V was cut by 3 bases and J by 11 bases, with 17 bases left in between. There are 13 residues in the CDR3. Germline CDR1 KGHSH, CDR2 LQKENI. CDR3 in DNA: TGTGCCAGCTCACCGGAGGCACGTGGGCCCGAGTACTTC. Protein sequence: CASSPEARGPEYF.

CDR3 DNA sequence: TGTGCCAGCAGCGTAGGACGGAGCGAGCTTTACAATGAGCAGTTCTTC. Protein: CASSVGRSELYNEQFF. The chain links TRBV9 to TRBJ2-1; no firm D call. V lost 0 bases and J lost 4, with 14 bases in between. CDR3 length equals 16 residues. The germline CDR1 and CDR2 sequences are SGDLS and YYNGEE.